One T cell receptor beta chain is described in this entry. The repertoire was sequenced with immunoSEQ multiplex PCR; TCRdb's copy has only in-frame clones and lacks some. The sample contains 20,000 to 25,000 clones, around 85% of which appear only once. Germline CDR1 SGHVS, CDR2 FQNEAQ. This CDR3 contains 16 residues. Trimming shortened V by 1 base and J by 6 bases, and 18 bases separated the two germline ends. Patients yielded 1 to 8 samples each, pretreatment and on-treatment. These data originate in a study of PD-L1 blockade in urothelial cancer. For the study at large: Blood was evaluated 3 weeks (second dose) and 6 weeks after therapy began.

The V gene is TRBV7-8, the J gene TRBJ1-2; D is perhaps TRBD1 (6 bases). The TCR sequence derives from a man aged 50 to 59 with urothelial cancer. The sample consisted of PBMCs, taken around atezolizumab (anti-PD-L1) treatment. DNA for the CDR3: TGTGCCAGCAGCTTAGGGCCGGGGGGGCTGAAAGATGGCTACACCTTC. Amino acid sequence: CASSLGPGGLKDGYTF.